This T cell receptor (beta chain) was obtained from a study of OX40 agonist ivuxolimab in advanced cancers. Study-wide results and limits: What antigens the expanded peripheral T cells recognized was never established. It was also the case that some nonresponders had low normalized T-cell clonal expansion. Clonal expansion in partial responders at 0.1-3.0 mg/kg ranked among the lowest.

Measured with immunoSEQ multiplex PCR; TCRdb has only the in-frame clones, and not every one. The sample lists 51,000 or so clones, roughly nine tenths occurring once. The CDR3 contains 16 residues. Trimming took 1 base from V and 9 from J, leaving 19 bases between them. In germline, CDR1 is LGHNA, CDR2 YSLEER. On this clone: Its target is not known.

The sequence derives from an adult with an advanced solid tumor such as melanoma, head and neck, liver or kidney cancer. The V call is TRBV4-3, the J call TRBJ2-1, with a tentative D call TRBD2 (6 bases). Source: CD4+ or CD8+ T cells sorted from blood, taken in a trial of the OX40 agonist ivuxolimab. The CDR3 loop reads CASSQVLDYLQGEQFF. Written as DNA, the CDR3 is TGCGCCAGCAGCCAAGTATTGGACTACTTACAAGGTGAGCAGTTCTTC.